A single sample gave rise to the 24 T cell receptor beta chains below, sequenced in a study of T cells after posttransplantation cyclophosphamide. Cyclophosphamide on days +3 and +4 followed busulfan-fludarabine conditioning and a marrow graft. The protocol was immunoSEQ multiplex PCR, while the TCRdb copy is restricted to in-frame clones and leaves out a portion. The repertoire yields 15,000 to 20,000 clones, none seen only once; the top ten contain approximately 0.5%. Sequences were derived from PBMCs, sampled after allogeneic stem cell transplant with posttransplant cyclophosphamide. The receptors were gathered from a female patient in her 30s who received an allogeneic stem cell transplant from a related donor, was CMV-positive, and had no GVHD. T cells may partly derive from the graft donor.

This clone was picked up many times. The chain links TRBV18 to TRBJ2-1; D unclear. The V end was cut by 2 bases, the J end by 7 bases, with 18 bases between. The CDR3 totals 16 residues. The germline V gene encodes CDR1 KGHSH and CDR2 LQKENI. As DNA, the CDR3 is TGTGCCAGCTCACCAACCCCTAAAGTAGTGGTGAATGAGCAGTTCTTC. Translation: CASSPTPKVVVNEQFF.

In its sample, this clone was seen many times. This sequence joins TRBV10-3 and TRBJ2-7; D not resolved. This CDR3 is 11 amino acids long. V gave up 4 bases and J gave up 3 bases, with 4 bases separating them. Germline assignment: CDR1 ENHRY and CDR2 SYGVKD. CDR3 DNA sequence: TGTGCCATCAGTGCGGGCTACGAGCAGTACTTC. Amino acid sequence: CAISAGYEQYF.

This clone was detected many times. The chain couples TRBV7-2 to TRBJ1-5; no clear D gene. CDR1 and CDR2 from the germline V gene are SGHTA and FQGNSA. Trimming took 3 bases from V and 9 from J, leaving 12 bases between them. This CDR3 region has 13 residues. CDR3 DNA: TGTGCCAGCAGCTTTGCTCGAGATGGGCCCCAGCATTTT. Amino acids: CASSFARDGPQHF.

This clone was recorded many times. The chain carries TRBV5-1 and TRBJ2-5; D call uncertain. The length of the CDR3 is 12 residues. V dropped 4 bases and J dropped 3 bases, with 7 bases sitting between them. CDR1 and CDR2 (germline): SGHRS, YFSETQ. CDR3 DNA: TGCGCCAGCAGCCTAAACGAAGAGACCCAGTACTTC. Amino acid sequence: CASSLNEETQYF.

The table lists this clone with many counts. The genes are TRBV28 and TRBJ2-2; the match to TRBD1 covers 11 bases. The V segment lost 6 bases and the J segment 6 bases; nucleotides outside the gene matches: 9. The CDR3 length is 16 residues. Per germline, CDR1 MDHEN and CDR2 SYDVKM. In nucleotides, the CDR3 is TGTGCCAGCAGCTCTGTGGGACAGGGGGTAGCCGGGGAGCTGTTTTTT. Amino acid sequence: CASSSVGQGVAGELFF. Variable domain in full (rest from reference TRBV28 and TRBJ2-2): DVKVTQSSRYLVKRTGEKVFLECVQDMDHENMFWYRQDPGLGLRLIYFSYDVKMKEKGDIPEGYSVSREKKERFSLILESASTNQTSMYLCASSSVGQGVAGELFFGEGSRLTVL.

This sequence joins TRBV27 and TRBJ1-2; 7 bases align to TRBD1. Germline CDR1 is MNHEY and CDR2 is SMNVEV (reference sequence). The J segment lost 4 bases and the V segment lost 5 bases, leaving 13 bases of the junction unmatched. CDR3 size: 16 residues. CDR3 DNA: TGTGCCAGCAGTCTTGGCCAAGGGGGACAGAGCTATGGCTACACCTTC. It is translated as CASSLGQGGQSYGYTF.

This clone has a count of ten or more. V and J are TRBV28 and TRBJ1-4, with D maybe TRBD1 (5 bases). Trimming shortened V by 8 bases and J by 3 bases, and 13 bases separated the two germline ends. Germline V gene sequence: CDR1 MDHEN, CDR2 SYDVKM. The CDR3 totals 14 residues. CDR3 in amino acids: CASAHDSSNEKLFF. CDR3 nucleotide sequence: TGTGCCAGCGCCCACGACAGTTCTAATGAAAAACTGTTTTTT. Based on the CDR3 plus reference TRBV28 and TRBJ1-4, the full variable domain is DVKVTQSSRYLVKRTGEKVFLECVQDMDHENMFWYRQDPGLGLRLIYFSYDVKMKEKGDIPEGYSVSREKKERFSLILESASTNQTSMYLCASAHDSSNEKLFFGSGTQLSVL.

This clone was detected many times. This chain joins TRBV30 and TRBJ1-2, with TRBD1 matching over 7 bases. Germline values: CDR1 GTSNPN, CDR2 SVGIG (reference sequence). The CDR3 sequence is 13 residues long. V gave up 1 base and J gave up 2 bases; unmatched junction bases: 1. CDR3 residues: CAWSEGGNYGYTF. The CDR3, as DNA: TGTGCCTGGAGTGAAGGGGGCAACTATGGCTACACCTTC.

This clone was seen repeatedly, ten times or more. CDR3 DNA: TGTGCCAGCAGTTTATCATGGGACAGGGCCTACGAGCAGTACTTC. Its translation is CASSLSWDRAYEQYF. The chain recombines TRBV27 with TRBJ2-7; the match to TRBD1 covers 9 bases. The V and J ends lost 0 bases and 2 bases, in that order; junction bases with no gene match: 2. Germline values: CDR1 MNHEY, CDR2 SMNVEV (reference sequence). This CDR3 region has 15 residues.

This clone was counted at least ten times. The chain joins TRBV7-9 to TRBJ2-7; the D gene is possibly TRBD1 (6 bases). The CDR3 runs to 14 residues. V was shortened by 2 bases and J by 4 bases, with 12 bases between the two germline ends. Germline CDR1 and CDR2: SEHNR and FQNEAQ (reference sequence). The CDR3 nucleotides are TGTGCCAGCAGCTTACGGGAAGGGGGATACGAGCAGTACTTC. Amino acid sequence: CASSLREGGYEQYF.

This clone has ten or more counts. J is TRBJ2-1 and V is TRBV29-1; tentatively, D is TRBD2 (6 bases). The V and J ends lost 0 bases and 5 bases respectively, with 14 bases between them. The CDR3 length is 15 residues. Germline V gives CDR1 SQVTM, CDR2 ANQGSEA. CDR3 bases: TGCAGCGTTGAAGATAGACTAGGGCCCCACAATGAGCAGTTCTTC. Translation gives CSVEDRLGPHNEQFF.

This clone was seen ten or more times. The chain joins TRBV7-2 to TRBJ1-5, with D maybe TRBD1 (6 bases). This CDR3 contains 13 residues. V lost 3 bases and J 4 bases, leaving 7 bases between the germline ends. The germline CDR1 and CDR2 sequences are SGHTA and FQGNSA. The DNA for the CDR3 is TGTGCCAGCAGCTTTGGACAGAATCAGCCCCAGCATTTT. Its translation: CASSFGQNQPQHF.

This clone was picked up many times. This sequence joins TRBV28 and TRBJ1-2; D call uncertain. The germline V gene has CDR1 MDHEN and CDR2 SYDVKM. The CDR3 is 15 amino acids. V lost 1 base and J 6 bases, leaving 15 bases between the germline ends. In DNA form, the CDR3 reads TGTGCCAGCAGTTTATATGGGCGTTGGGGAGATGGCTACACCTTC. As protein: CASSLYGRWGDGYTF.

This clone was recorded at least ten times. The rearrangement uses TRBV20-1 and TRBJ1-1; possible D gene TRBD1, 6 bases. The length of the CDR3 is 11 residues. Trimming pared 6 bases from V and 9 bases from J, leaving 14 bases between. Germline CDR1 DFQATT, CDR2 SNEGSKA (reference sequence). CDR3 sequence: CSARGRRQAFF. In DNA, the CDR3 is TGCAGTGCCAGGGGAAGGCGGCAAGCTTTCTTT.

CDR3 sequence (DNA): TGTGCCAGCAGCTCACAGGGTCGCCACGAGCAGTACTTC. It encodes CASSSQGRHEQYF. This rearrangement joins TRBV11-2 to TRBJ2-5, with D possibly matching TRBD1 (6 bases). The J call may be in error: the DNA end matches TRBJ2-7 better. The germline gives CDR1 SGHAT, CDR2 FQNNGV. CDR3 size: 13 residues.

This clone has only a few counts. CDR3 region: CASSFSGPYEQYF. The CDR3 nucleotides are TGTGCCAGCAGCTTTAGCGGGCCCTACGAGCAGTACTTC. The chain has TRBV7-9 and TRBJ2-5; TRBD2 matches 7 bases. The assigned J gene may be wrong: the sequence end matches TRBJ2-7 better. CDR3 length: 13 amino acids. The germline V gene has CDR1 SEHNR and CDR2 FQNEAQ (reference sequence).

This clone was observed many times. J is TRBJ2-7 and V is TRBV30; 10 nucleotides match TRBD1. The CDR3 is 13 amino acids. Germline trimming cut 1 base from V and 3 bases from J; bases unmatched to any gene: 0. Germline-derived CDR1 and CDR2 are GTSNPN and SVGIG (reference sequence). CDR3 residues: CAWSGTGGYEQYF. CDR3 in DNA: TGTGCCTGGAGTGGGACAGGGGGCTACGAGCAGTACTTC.

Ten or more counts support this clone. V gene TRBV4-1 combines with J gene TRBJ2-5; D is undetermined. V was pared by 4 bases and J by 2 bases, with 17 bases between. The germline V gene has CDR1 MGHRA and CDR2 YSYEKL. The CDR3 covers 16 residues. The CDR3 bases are TGCGCCAGCAGCCTCTTATCAGGTGGCAGACAAGAGACCCAGTACTTC. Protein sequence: CASSLLSGGRQETQYF.

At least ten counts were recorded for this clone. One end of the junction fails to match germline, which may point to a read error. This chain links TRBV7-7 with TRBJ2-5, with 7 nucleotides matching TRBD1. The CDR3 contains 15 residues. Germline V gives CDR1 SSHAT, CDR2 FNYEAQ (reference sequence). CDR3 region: CASSVQTGIQETQYF. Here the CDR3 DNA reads TGTGCTAGCAGCGTACAGACAGGGATACAAGAGACCCAGTACTTC.

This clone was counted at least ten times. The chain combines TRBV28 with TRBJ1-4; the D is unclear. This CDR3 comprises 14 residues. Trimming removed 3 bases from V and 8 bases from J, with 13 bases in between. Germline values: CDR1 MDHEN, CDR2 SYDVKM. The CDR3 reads CASSLGEFGEKLFF. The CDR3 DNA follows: TGTGCCAGCAGTTTGGGAGAGTTTGGGGAAAAACTGTTTTTT.

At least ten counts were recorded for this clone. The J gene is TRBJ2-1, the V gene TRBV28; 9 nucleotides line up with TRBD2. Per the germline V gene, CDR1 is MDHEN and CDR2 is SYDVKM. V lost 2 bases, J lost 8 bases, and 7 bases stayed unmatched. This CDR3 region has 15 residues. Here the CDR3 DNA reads TGTGCCAGCAGTTTAGAGCGGGAGGAGGGGCATGAGCAGTTCTTC. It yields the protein CASSLEREEGHEQFF.

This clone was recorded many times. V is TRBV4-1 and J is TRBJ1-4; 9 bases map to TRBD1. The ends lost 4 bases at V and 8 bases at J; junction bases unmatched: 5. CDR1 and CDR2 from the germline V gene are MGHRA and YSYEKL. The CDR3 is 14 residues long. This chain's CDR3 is CASSLQGAGEKLFF. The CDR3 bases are TGCGCCAGCAGCCTACAGGGGGCCGGCGAAAAACTGTTTTTT.

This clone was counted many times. CDR3 amino acids: CAASGTGVTANTEAFF. CDR3 in DNA: TGTGCCGCATCCGGGACAGGGGTCACGGCGAACACTGAAGCTTTCTTT. The J gene is TRBJ1-1, the V gene TRBV19; 10 bases are a match to TRBD1. Germline CDR1 and CDR2: LNHDA and SQIVND (reference sequence). The CDR3 contains 16 residues. The V segment lost 11 bases and the J segment 1 base; nucleotides outside the gene matches: 13.

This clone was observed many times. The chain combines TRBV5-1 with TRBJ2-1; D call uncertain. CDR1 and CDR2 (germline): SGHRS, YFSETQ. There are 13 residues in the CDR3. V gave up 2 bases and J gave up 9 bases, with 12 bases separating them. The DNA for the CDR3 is TGCGCCAGCAGCTTACAGAAGGAAGGTGAGCAGTTCTTC. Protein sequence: CASSLQKEGEQFF.